A single sample is the source of the 21 T cell receptor beta chains below, sequenced in a study of cytomegalovirus exposure and HLA in healthy donors (dated by TCRdb to 2017 to 2019). The library relied on the immunoSEQ multiplex PCR assay. For the multiplex PCR, a mixture combining 60 forward primers for TCR Vbeta segments and 13 reverse primers for TCR Jbeta segments was used. TCRdb's version of the immuneACCESS table is confined to in-frame rearrangements and falls short of the full clone set. An unresolved V gene accounts for under half of the shortfall where checked; the remainder is of unknown origin. The sample's own table lists around 130,000 clones. Of the sample, roughly 1.4% is held by the ten largest clones. The specimen was PBMCs. The receptor set was obtained from a woman in her forties in good health and CMV-seronegative.

The chain links TRBV11-2 to TRBJ1-1, with D perhaps matching TRBD1 (5 bases). This CDR3 region has 14 residues. Germline V gives CDR1 SGHAT, CDR2 FQNNGV. V dropped 7 bases and J dropped 5 bases, with 17 bases sitting between them. This CDR3 is CASTNGGVGTEAFF. The CDR3 DNA reads as TGTGCCAGCACCAATGGGGGGGTCGGTACTGAAGCTTTCTTT.

Written as DNA, the CDR3 is TGTGCCAGCAACCGACAGGGTCCGAACACTGAAGCTTTCTTT. This encodes CASNRQGPNTEAFF. The chain is built from TRBV27 and TRBJ1-1, with 7 bases matching TRBD1. With V trimmed by 7 bases and J by 1 base, 6 bases remained unmatched. Germline V gene lookup returns CDR1 MNHEY and CDR2 SMNVEV (reference sequence). The CDR3 has 14 residues.

This chain connects TRBV6-6 to TRBJ1-1, with D perhaps matching TRBD1 (5 bases). The CDR3 runs to 13 residues. Germline lookup yields CDR1 MNHNY and CDR2 SVGAGI (reference sequence). Trimming took 2 bases from V and 6 from J, leaving 10 bases between them. The CDR3 reads CASSYSQGSEAFF. In nucleotides, the CDR3 is TGTGCCAGCAGTTACAGTCAGGGATCTGAAGCTTTCTTT.

J is TRBJ1-4 and V is TRBV5-1; 11 bases line up with TRBD1. From germline, CDR1 is SGHRS and CDR2 YFSETQ. J gave up 0 bases and V 0 bases, and 1 base lay outside the gene matches. CDR3 length: 17 residues. The CDR3 DNA reads as TGCGCCAGCAGCTTGGGGGGACAGGGGGCAACTAATGAAAAACTGTTTTTT. Its protein product is CASSLGGQGATNEKLFF. The variable domain in full, completed from reference TRBV5-1 and TRBJ1-4, reads KAGVTQTPRYLIKTRGQQVTLSCSPISGHRSVSWYQQTPGQGLQFLFEYFSETQRNKGNFPGRFSGRQFSNSRSEMNVSTLELGDSALYLCASSLGGQGATNEKLFFGSGTQLSVL.

The CDR3 DNA is TGTGCCAGCAGCCTCGGACAGAATAATTCACCCCTCCACTTT. As protein: CASSLGQNNSPLHF. The chain links TRBV7-3 to TRBJ1-6, with D perhaps TRBD1 (6 bases). V gave up 5 bases and J gave up 5 bases, with 10 bases separating them. Per the germline V gene, CDR1 is SGHTA and CDR2 is FQGTGA. This CDR3 region has 14 residues.

The chain links TRBV11-2 to TRBJ2-1; 7 bases are a match to TRBD2. The CDR3 has 15 amino acids. The ends lost 1 base at V and 3 bases at J; junction bases unmatched: 3. CDR1 and CDR2 (germline): SGHAT, FQNNGV. The CDR3, as DNA: TGTGCCAGCAGCTTAGTCACGGGGGGCTACAATGAGCAGTTCTTC. It codes for CASSLVTGGYNEQFF.

This chain links TRBV12-2 with TRBJ2-5; the DNA was not used to check the table's D call, TRBD1. TRBV12-2 is reported as a pseudogene. This CDR3 has 14 amino acids. This CDR3 is CASRLGDRAKTQYF. Written as DNA, the CDR3 is TGTGCAAGTCGCTTAGGTGACAGGGCAAAGACCCAGTACTTC.

The chain has TRBV18 and TRBJ2-3; 7 nucleotides align to TRBD1. The V gene's germline CDR1 is KGHSH and CDR2 LQKENI. J lost 0 bases, V lost 3 bases, and 9 bases had no gene match. The CDR3 has 17 amino acids. The CDR3: CASSPRRQGPSTDTQYF. CDR3 DNA sequence: TGTGCCAGCTCACCGAGGAGACAGGGCCCTAGCACAGATACGCAGTATTTT.

The rearrangement links TRBV9 to TRBJ1-1; possibly TRBD1 for D (5 bases). The CDR3 is 15 amino acids. CDR1 and CDR2 from the germline V gene are SGDLS and YYNGEE. Between the trimmed V and J ends, which lost 0 bases and 3 bases, there was a span of 12 bases. DNA of the CDR3: TGTGCCAGCAGCGTAGATACAGGAATCTACACTGAAGCTTTCTTT. Encoded protein: CASSVDTGIYTEAFF.

The chain combines TRBV6-6 with TRBJ1-6; 8 positions match TRBD1. V lost 2 bases to trimming and J lost 6 bases; unmatched junction nucleotides: 3. The CDR3 sequence is 15 residues long. The germline gives CDR1 MNHNY, CDR2 SVGAGI (reference sequence). The DNA for the CDR3 is TGTGCCAGCAGTTACCCCGACAGGGGTAATTCACCCCTCCACTTT. It specifies CASSYPDRGNSPLHF.

The rearrangement joins TRBV5-6 to TRBJ2-7; perhaps TRBD1 as D (6 bases). Trimming removed 0 bases from V and 4 bases from J, with 17 bases in between. The CDR3 has 16 amino acids. Per germline, CDR1 SGHDT and CDR2 YYEEEE. The CDR3 nucleotides are TGTGCCAGCAGCTTGGAGACAGCCATCCAGGGGTACGAGCAGTACGTC. It is translated as CASSLETAIQGYEQYV.

This chain joins TRBV7-2 and TRBJ1-5; no reliable D call. This CDR3 has 15 amino acids. V gave up 4 bases and J gave up 3 bases, with 13 bases separating them. Germline V gene lookup returns CDR1 SGHTA and CDR2 FQGNSA. The CDR3 protein is CASSSQPGNNQPQHF. Written as DNA, the CDR3 is TGTGCCAGCAGCTCCCAACCGGGTAACAATCAGCCCCAGCATTTT.

CDR3 in amino acids: CASRRGKEGYTF. In nucleotides, the CDR3 is TGTGCCAGCAGGAGAGGGAAGGAAGGCTACACCTTC. The chain joins TRBV25-1 to TRBJ1-2; D ambiguous. The CDR3 has 12 residues. With 6 bases removed from V and 8 bases from J, the gap between germline ends came to 13 bases. The germline V gene encodes CDR1 MGHDK and CDR2 SYGVNS.

The CDR3 spells CASSSGQPGVETQYF. CDR3 DNA sequence: TGTGCCAGCAGCTCTGGACAGCCGGGTGTCGAGACCCAGTACTTC. The J gene is TRBJ2-5, the V gene TRBV7-3; D possibly corresponds to TRBD1 (6 bases). CDR3 length: 15 amino acids. With 4 bases removed from V and 5 bases from J, the gap between germline ends came to 17 bases. Per the germline V gene, CDR1 is SGHTA and CDR2 is FQGTGA.

V and J are TRBV7-3 and TRBJ2-2; TRBD2 is a possible D gene (6 bases). This CDR3 has 18 residues. Trimming shortened V by 5 bases and J by 4 bases, and 23 bases separated the two germline ends. Germline V gene lookup returns CDR1 SGHTA and CDR2 FQGTGA. CDR3: CASSLRLAIGGSTGELFF. CDR3 bases: TGTGCCAGCAGCCTAAGGCTAGCGATTGGGGGGAGCACCGGGGAGCTGTTTTTT.

V and J are TRBV7-2 and TRBJ2-3, with D perhaps matching TRBD2 (6 bases). Germline loops: CDR1 SGHTA, CDR2 FQGNSA. V dropped 1 base and J dropped 3 bases, with 8 bases sitting between them. The CDR3 is 14 amino acids. CDR3 amino acids: CASSLGRGTDTQYF. CDR3 DNA: TGTGCCAGCAGCTTAGGTCGGGGGACAGATACGCAGTATTTT.

The chain recombines TRBV10-3 with TRBJ1-1, with D unclear. The CDR3 runs to 14 residues. Per germline, CDR1 ENHRY and CDR2 SYGVKD. The V and J ends lost 6 bases and 1 base respectively, with 12 bases between them. CDR3 residues: CAIRDPGRNTEAFF. CDR3 DNA: TGTGCCATCAGGGACCCTGGGAGGAACACTGAAGCTTTCTTT.

The chain recombines TRBV9 with TRBJ2-7; D is unresolved. From germline, CDR1 is SGDLS and CDR2 YYNGEE. V dropped 4 bases and J dropped 5 bases, with 16 bases sitting between them. The CDR3 consists of 14 residues. The chain's CDR3 is CASSPRTGTDEQYF. The CDR3 bases are TGTGCCAGCAGCCCGCGTACCGGTACCGACGAGCAGTACTTC.

The genes are TRBV10-3 and TRBJ2-6; 9 bases agree with TRBD1. Germline V lookup: CDR1 ENHRY, CDR2 SYGVKD. CDR3 size: 19 residues. Trimming cost V 3 bases and J 0 bases; bases outside gene matches: 9. The CDR3 DNA reads as TGTGCCATCAGTGATTTGACCGGGACAGGGCCCTCTGGGGCCAACGTCCTGACTTTC. This encodes CAISDLTGTGPSGANVLTF.

This chain uses TRBV5-8 with TRBJ2-7; D is uncertain. CDR1 SGHTS and CDR2 YDEGEE come from the germline V gene. The V gene lost 4 bases and the J gene lost 9 bases, with 2 bases spanning the gap. This CDR3 spans 8 amino acids. The CDR3 coding sequence is TGTGCCAGCAGCCGGCAGTACTTC. Translation: CASSRQYF.

As concerns this clone: The same CDR3 is also encoded by other DNA sequences in this sample. The gene calls are TRBV6-6 and TRBJ1-5; D unclear. The CDR3 sequence is 14 residues long. Looked up from germline, CDR1 is MNHNY and CDR2 is SVGAGI (reference sequence). Trimming removed 2 bases from V and 4 bases from J, with 9 bases in between. CDR3 amino acids: CASSYEYSNQPQHF. The DNA for the CDR3 is TGTGCCAGCAGTTACGAGTATAGTAATCAGCCCCAGCATTTT.